This T cell receptor beta chain originates from a study of neurological immune-mediated disorders. Germline V lookup: CDR1 LGHNA, CDR2 YNFKEQ. Trimming at V came to 1 base and at J to 5 bases, leaving 9 bases not matched to a gene. There are 16 residues in the CDR3. Every sequencing run produced over 180 million TCR-beta sequences, and the sequences from any one run covered 15-18 subjects. A single record per CDR3 protein comes from TCRdb applying MiXCR to the 5' RACE reads. The sample carries roughly 44,000 distinct CDR3 sequences, around 6% recorded once. This clonotype was seen repeatedly, ten times or more. No antigen is known for it. Broader study findings: Private repertoires in all groups were suggested, as expanded clones shared no CDR3 amino acid sequences across subjects.

This chain uses TRBV4-2 with TRBJ2-3; 7 nucleotides align to TRBD2. The source material was CD4+ T cells from blood. The sequence derives from a woman between 35 and 50 years old in good health. The CDR3 protein is CASSQVPGGGRDTQYF. The CDR3, as DNA: TGTGCCAGCAGCCAAGTGCCGGGAGGAGGCAGAGATACGCAGTATTTT.